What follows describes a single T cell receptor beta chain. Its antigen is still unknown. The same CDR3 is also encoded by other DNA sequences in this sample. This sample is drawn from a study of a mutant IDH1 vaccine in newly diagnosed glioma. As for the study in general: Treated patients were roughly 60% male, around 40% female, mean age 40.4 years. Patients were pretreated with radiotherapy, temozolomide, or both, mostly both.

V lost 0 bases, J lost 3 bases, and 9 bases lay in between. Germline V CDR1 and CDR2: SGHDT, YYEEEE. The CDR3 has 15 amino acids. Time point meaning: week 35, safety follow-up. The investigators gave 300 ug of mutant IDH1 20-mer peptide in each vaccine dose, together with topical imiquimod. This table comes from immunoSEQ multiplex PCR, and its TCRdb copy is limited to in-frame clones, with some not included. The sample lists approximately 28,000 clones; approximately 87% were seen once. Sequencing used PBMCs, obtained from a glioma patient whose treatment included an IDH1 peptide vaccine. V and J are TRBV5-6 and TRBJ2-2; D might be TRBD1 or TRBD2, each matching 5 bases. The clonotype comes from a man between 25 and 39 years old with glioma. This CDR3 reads CASSLVQGDTGELFF. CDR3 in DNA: TGTGCCAGCAGCTTGGTTCAGGGAGACACCGGGGAGCTGTTTTTT.